This T cell receptor beta chain was obtained from a study of tumor and adjacent non-tumor tissue in lung cancer. Across the whole study: Samples averaged roughly 4 million productive TCRbeta reads each.

After removal of 7 bases from V and 5 bases from J, the junction contained 8 bases not matched to a gene. Germline CDR1 is LNHDA and CDR2 is SQIVND (reference sequence). The CDR3 covers 14 residues. The library came from three nested PCR rounds adapted from ARM-PCR protocols. MiXCR, run by TCRdb on the multiplex PCR reads, gives a single entry per CDR3 protein. The sample yields tens of thousands of distinct CDR3 sequences, about 72% seen once. No cell sorting was done before RNA was extracted from the tissue. The chain recombines TRBV19 with TRBJ2-1; 7 bases are a match to TRBD1. Sequenced: lung tumor tissue. The TCR was taken from a man aged 55 to 69 with non-small cell lung cancer. The CDR3 sequence: CASKGTAQNNEQFF. The CDR3 DNA is TGTGCCAGTAAAGGGACAGCACAGAACAATGAGCAGTTCTTC. The whole variable domain, filled in from reference TRBV19 and TRBJ2-1, reads DGGITQSPKYLFRKEGQNVTLSCEQNLNHDAMYWYRQDPGQGLRLIYYSQIVNDFQKGDIAEGYSVSREKKESFPLTVTSAQKNPTAFYLCASKGTAQNNEQFFGPGTRLTVL.